Following are 18 T cell receptor beta chains from one sample sequenced in a study of CD8 T cells in ankylosing spondylitis. TCRdb passed the 5' RACE reads through MiXCR, listing each CDR3 protein once. The sample consists of about 220,000 distinct CDR3 sequences, around 6.6% of them appearing once. Study conclusions and caveats: A TCR beta motif of 8 or 9 highly homologous variants appeared characteristic of ankylosing spondylitis blood.

Their recognized antigens are unknown. Sequencing input: blood, either unsorted or a sorted T cell fraction (not recorded which). Receptors were obtained from a male donor with ankylosing spondylitis.

A few counts support this clonotype. The V and J genes are TRBV28 and TRBJ2-1; 9 bases line up with TRBD2. Germline V gene sequence: CDR1 MDHEN, CDR2 SYDVKM. The junction had 10 bases not matched to a gene; V was cut back by 4 bases and J by 9 bases. The CDR3 length is 15 residues. Here the CDR3 reads CASSSVGGRAFEQFF. CDR3 coding DNA: TGTGCCAGCAGTTCCGTGGGCGGGAGGGCATTTGAGCAGTTCTTC. The variable domain in full, with the rest retrieved from reference TRBV28 and TRBJ2-1, is DVKVTQSSRYLVKRTGEKVFLECVQDMDHENMFWYRQDPGLGLRLIYFSYDVKMKEKGDIPEGYSVSREKKERFSLILESASTNQTSMYLCASSSVGGRAFEQFFGPGTRLTVL.

This clonotype was seen at least ten times. V gene TRBV12-3 or TRBV12-4 combines with J gene TRBJ2-7; D uncertain. Trimming took 5 bases from V and 3 from J, leaving 11 bases between them. The CDR3 spans 13 residues. The CDR3 protein is CASSPTTIYEQYF. In DNA, the CDR3 is TGTGCCAGCAGTCCGACAACCATCTACGAGCAGTACTTC.

CDR3 nucleotides: TGCGCCAGCAGTGAGTCAAGGGAGGGGGAAGGAGAGACCCAGTACTTC. Translating it yields CASSESREGEGETQYF. The rearrangement joins TRBV10-2 to TRBJ2-5; D is possibly TRBD2 (7 bases). This CDR3 is built from 16 residues. Germline V lookup: CDR1 WSHSY, CDR2 SAAADI. The V and J ends lost 0 bases and 4 bases respectively, with 15 bases between them.

There are a few counts of this clonotype. This chain links TRBV12-3 or TRBV12-4 with TRBJ2-7, with D perhaps matching TRBD1 or TRBD2 (5 bases each). V was clipped by 7 bases and J by 6 bases, with 13 bases between them. The CDR3 is 12 amino acids. The CDR3 reads CASTVGALEQYF. Here the CDR3 DNA reads TGTGCCAGCACCGTCGGGGCGCTCGAGCAGTACTTC.

V gene TRBV20-1 combines with J gene TRBJ2-1; TRBD2 might be the D (5 bases). Between the trimmed V and J ends, which lost 2 bases and 0 bases, there was a span of 17 bases. Germline V gene lookup returns CDR1 DFQATT and CDR2 SNEGSKA (reference sequence). The CDR3 spans 17 residues. CDR3 in amino acids: CSARPLLGGSSYNEQFF. The DNA for the CDR3 is TGCAGTGCTAGACCCCTCCTAGGAGGAAGCTCCTACAATGAGCAGTTCTTC.

This clonotype was detected only a few times. The chain links TRBV4-3 to TRBJ2-1; 9 nucleotides line up with TRBD2. J was trimmed by 4 bases and V by 0 bases; bases with no gene match: 13. Germline values: CDR1 LGHNA, CDR2 YSLEER. The CDR3 consists of 19 residues. This CDR3 is CASSQDQRGLAGKYNEQFF. In DNA, the CDR3 is TGCGCCAGCAGCCAAGATCAAAGGGGGCTAGCGGGGAAATACAATGAGCAGTTCTTC.

The sample holds many counts of this clonotype. One end of the junction is discordant with germline, which a read error may explain. The CDR3 DNA sequence: TGTGCCAGCTCACCACCGATGGGTGCATCCAAGAGACACTTC. Translation: CASSPPMGASKRHF. The V and J genes are TRBV18 and TRBJ2-7; no clear D gene. The CDR3 loop spans 14 amino acids. Germline V gives CDR1 KGHSH, CDR2 LQKENI.

In this sample, this clonotype turned up many times. The chain uses TRBV6-2 or TRBV6-3 and TRBJ1-2; perhaps TRBD1 as D (5 bases). The CDR3 totals 15 residues. Looked up from germline, CDR1 is MNHEY and CDR2 is SVGEGT. The V end lost 6 bases, the J end lost 4 bases, and 18 bases lay between the germline ends. The CDR3 loop reads CASRTPGRDLYGYTF. CDR3 coding DNA: TGTGCCAGCAGAACTCCGGGACGCGACCTCTATGGCTACACCTTC.

The sample holds many counts of this clonotype. V gene TRBV7-6 combines with J gene TRBJ2-3; D uncertain. The CDR3 loop spans 14 amino acids. CDR1 is SGHVS and CDR2 is FNYEAQ in the germline V gene. V lost 4 bases and J lost 0, with 8 bases in between. CDR3 region: CASSSQGSTDTQYF. The CDR3 nucleotides are TGTGCCAGCAGCTCCCAAGGTAGCACAGATACGCAGTATTTT.

The chain couples TRBV27 to TRBJ2-7; D is ambiguous. Germline V gene data show CDR1 as MNHEY and CDR2 as SMNVEV (reference sequence). The CDR3 runs to 13 residues. V lost 7 bases and J lost 2, with 12 bases in between. CDR3 DNA sequence: TGTGCCAGCAAATCCGAAGGCCCCTACGAGCAGTACTTC. Amino acid sequence: CASKSEGPYEQYF.

This clonotype was observed many times. This chain links TRBV29-1 with TRBJ1-4; D gene unclear. Looked up from germline, CDR1 is SQVTM and CDR2 is ANQGSEA. V was trimmed by 7 bases and J by 5 bases, leaving 17 bases between them. The CDR3 extends over 14 amino acids. CDR3: CSGLGGPNNEKLFF. CDR3 coding DNA: TGCAGCGGACTCGGCGGACCGAACAATGAAAAACTGTTTTTT.

This clonotype was picked up many times. The gene calls are TRBV5-1 and TRBJ1-2; 9 bases match TRBD1. Germline CDR1 and CDR2: SGHRS and YFSETQ. Trimming at V came to 0 bases and at J to 7 bases, leaving 13 bases not matched to a gene. This CDR3 has 17 amino acids. CDR3 DNA sequence: TGCGCCAGCAGCTTGGACGCACCGGGACAGGGTAGAGGTGGCTACACCTTC. Translation gives CASSLDAPGQGRGGYTF.

This clonotype was seen ten or more times. This chain connects TRBV3-1 to TRBJ2-7; 7 bases map to TRBD1. Germline CDR1 LGHDT, CDR2 YNNKEL (reference sequence). The CDR3 totals 13 residues. J gave up 5 bases and V 4 bases, and 5 bases lay outside the gene matches. Here the CDR3 reads CASSLDRAHEQYF. The CDR3, as DNA: TGTGCCAGCAGCCTAGACAGGGCCCACGAGCAGTACTTC.

V gene TRBV7-9 combines with J gene TRBJ2-7; D is ambiguous. CDR3 length: 12 residues. Germline CDR1 is SEHNR and CDR2 is FQNEAQ (reference sequence). The ends were cut back, 5 bases at V and 5 bases at J, with 10 bases in the middle. The CDR3 sequence: CASSRMAHEQYF. CDR3 nucleotides: TGTGCCAGCAGCAGGATGGCCCACGAGCAGTACTTC.

This clonotype was counted many times. V is TRBV6-1 and J is TRBJ2-5, with a tentative D call TRBD1 (6 bases). CDR1 is MNHNS, CDR2 SASEGT, per germline. The CDR3 length is 18 residues. Trimming took off 7 bases at V and 2 bases at J, with 26 bases between the two ends. In DNA, the CDR3 is TGTGCCAGCACCCGCACCCGGATGGGGGCGACGACACAAGAGACCCAGTACTTC. This gives the protein CASTRTRMGATTQETQYF.

This chain connects TRBV3-1 to TRBJ1-5; perhaps TRBD1 as D (6 bases). V was pared by 0 bases and J by 2 bases, with 14 bases between. Germline lookup yields CDR1 LGHDT and CDR2 YNNKEL (reference sequence). This CDR3 region has 17 residues. The CDR3 here is CASSQEAGARGNQPQHF. Here the CDR3 DNA reads TGTGCCAGCAGCCAAGAAGCAGGGGCAAGGGGCAATCAGCCCCAGCATTTT.

This clonotype was picked up a small number of times. The chain carries TRBV15 and TRBJ1-1, with no clear D. Germline loops: CDR1 LNHNV, CDR2 YYDKDF (reference sequence). Trimming removed 0 bases from V and 11 bases from J, with 13 bases in between. The CDR3 spans 13 residues. DNA of the CDR3: TGTGCCACCAGCAGAGAGGTCCGCGGGTGGGCTTTCTTT. Its protein is CATSREVRGWAFF.

The chain carries TRBV6-6 and TRBJ2-4; TRBD1 agrees at 9 bases. The CDR3 spans 18 residues. V lost 4 bases to trimming and J lost 1 base; unmatched junction nucleotides: 11. Germline CDR1 reads MNHNY; CDR2 reads SVGAGI (reference sequence). In nucleotides, the CDR3 is TGTGCCAGCAGTTGGTTACAGGGGGCGCGAGGGGCCAAAAACATTCAGTACTTC. Protein sequence: CASSWLQGARGAKNIQYF.